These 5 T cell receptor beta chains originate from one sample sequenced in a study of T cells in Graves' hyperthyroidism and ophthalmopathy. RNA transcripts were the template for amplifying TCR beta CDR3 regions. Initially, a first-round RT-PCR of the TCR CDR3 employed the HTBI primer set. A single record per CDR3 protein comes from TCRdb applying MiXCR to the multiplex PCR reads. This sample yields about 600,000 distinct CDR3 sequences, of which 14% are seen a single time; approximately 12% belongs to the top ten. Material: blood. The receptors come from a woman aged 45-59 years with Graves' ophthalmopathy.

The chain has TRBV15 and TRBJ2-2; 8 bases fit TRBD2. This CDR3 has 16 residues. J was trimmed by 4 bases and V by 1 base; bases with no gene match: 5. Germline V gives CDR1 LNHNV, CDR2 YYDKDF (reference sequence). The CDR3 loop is CATSRVSGVGTGELFF. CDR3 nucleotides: TGTGCCACCAGCAGAGTTAGCGGGGTGGGCACCGGGGAGCTGTTTTTT.

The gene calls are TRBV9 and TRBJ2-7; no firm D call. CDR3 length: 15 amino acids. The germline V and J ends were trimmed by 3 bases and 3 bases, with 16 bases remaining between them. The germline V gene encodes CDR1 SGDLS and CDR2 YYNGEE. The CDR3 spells CASSESFGPDYEQYF. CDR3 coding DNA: TGTGCCAGCAGCGAGTCCTTTGGTCCTGACTACGAGCAGTACTTC.

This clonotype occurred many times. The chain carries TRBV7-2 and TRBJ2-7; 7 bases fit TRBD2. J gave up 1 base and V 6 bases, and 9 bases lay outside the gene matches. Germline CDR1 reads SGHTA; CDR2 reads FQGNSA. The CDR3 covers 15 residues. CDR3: CASSSAGPRSYEQYF. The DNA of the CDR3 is TGTGCCAGCAGTTCAGCGGGACCCAGATCCTACGAGCAGTACTTC.

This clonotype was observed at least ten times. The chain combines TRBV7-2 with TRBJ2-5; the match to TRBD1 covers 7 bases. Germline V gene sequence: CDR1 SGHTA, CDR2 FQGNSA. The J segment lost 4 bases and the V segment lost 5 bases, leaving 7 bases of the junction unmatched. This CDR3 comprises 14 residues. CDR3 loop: CASSPNRGRETQYF. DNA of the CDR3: TGTGCCAGCAGCCCGAACAGGGGTCGAGAGACCCAGTACTTC. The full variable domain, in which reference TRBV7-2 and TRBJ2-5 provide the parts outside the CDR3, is GAGVSQSPSNKVTEKGKDVELRCDPISGHTALYWYRQSLGQGLEFLIYFQGNSAPDKSGLPSDRFSAERTGGSVSTLTIQRTQQEDSAVYLCASSPNRGRETQYFGPGTRLLVL.

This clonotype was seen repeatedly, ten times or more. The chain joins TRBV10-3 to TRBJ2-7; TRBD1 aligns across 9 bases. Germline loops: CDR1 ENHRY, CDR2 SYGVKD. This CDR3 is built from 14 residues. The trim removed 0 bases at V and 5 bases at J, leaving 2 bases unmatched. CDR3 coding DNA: TGTGCCATCAGTGAGTCGAGGGACAGGGACGAGCAGTACTTC. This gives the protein CAISESRDRDEQYF.